The 13 T cell receptor beta chains given below trace back to one sample, sequenced in a study of blood T cells in healthy people across ages. Sample-barcoded 5' priming and a J-beta primer mix drove a second PCR of about 6 to 11 cycles. Each CDR3 protein is one row after TCRdb ran MiXCR on the 5' RACE reads. The data hold about 1.6 million distinct CDR3 sequences, with roughly a third observed a single time. Sequenced: blood. Receptors originate from a woman in her thirties in good health.

The gene calls are TRBV20-1 and TRBJ2-5; D possibly corresponds to TRBD2 (7 bases). Trimming shortened V by 3 bases and J by 4 bases, and 15 bases separated the two germline ends. This CDR3 contains 14 residues. Germline CDR1 DFQATT, CDR2 SNEGSKA (reference sequence). DNA for the CDR3: TGCAGTGCTAGCCGGGGGGCTGGGGGAGAGACCCAGTACTTC. Protein: CSASRGAGGETQYF.

There are many counts of this clonotype. V and J are TRBV10-3 and TRBJ2-1; TRBD2 aligns across 10 bases. With V trimmed by 11 bases and J by 9 bases, 7 bases remained unmatched. Germline CDR1 reads ENHRY; CDR2 reads SYGVKD. The CDR3 spans 12 residues. The chain's CDR3 is CAVSGGATEQFF. The CDR3 DNA follows: TGTGCCGTAAGCGGGGGGGCCACTGAGCAGTTCTTC.

V usage is TRBV7-2 and J usage is TRBJ2-1, with 16 bases that match TRBD2. Per germline, CDR1 SGHTA and CDR2 FQGNSA. After removal of 2 bases from V and 9 bases from J, the junction contained 7 bases not matched to a gene. CDR3 length: 17 amino acids. The CDR3 DNA follows: TGTGCCAGCAGCTTAATAACCGGGACTAGCGGGAGGGCTGAGCAGTTCTTC. This encodes CASSLITGTSGRAEQFF.

Remarks on this clonotype: Given a much more abundant clone one base away, this may be a read error. The chain joins TRBV20-1 to TRBJ2-7, with a tentative D call TRBD2 (6 bases). The CDR3 spans 12 residues. Germline assignment: CDR1 DFQATT and CDR2 SNEGSKA (reference sequence). The CDR3 region is CSAREGTYERYF. Written as DNA, the CDR3 is TGCAGTGCTAGGGAGGGAACCTACGAGCGGTACTTC.

The gene calls are TRBV2 and TRBJ1-2; the D gene is possibly TRBD1 (5 bases). With 4 bases removed from V and 6 bases from J, the gap between germline ends came to 21 bases. CDR1 SNHLY and CDR2 FYNNEI come from the germline V gene. The CDR3 runs 16 residues. The CDR3 DNA sequence: TGTGCCAGCAGTGCCTTTTCCCTACAGGCACCCGATGGCTACACCTTC. This translates into CASSAFSLQAPDGYTF.

The chain joins TRBV3-1 to TRBJ1-6; no firm D call. Germline-derived CDR1 and CDR2 are LGHDT and YNNKEL (reference sequence). The CDR3 covers 17 residues. V was clipped by 0 bases and J by 4 bases, with 13 bases between them. CDR3 sequence: CASSQDFRTNYNSPLHF. The CDR3 bases are TGTGCCAGCAGCCAAGATTTTCGTACAAATTATAATTCACCCCTCCACTTT.

The chain has TRBV5-4 and TRBJ1-2, with D hard to call. Trimming removed 3 bases at V and 4 bases at J, with 10 bases between. This CDR3 spans 13 amino acids. Germline CDR1 reads SGHNT; CDR2 reads YYREEE (reference sequence). The CDR3 is CASSSVGLYGYTF. As DNA, the CDR3 is TGTGCCAGCAGCTCAGTAGGGCTCTATGGCTACACCTTC. Variable domain in full (rest from reference TRBV5-4 and TRBJ1-2): ETGVTQSPTHLIKTRGQQVTLRCSSQSGHNTVSWYQQALGQGPQFIFQYYREEENGRGNFPPRFSGLQFPNYSSELNVNALELDDSALYLCASSSVGLYGYTFGSGTRLTVV.

This clonotype has only a few counts. The chain uses TRBV7-2 and TRBJ2-3, with D perhaps TRBD1 or TRBD2 (5 bases each). The V end was cut by 5 bases, the J end by 6 bases, with 15 bases between. The length of the CDR3 is 14 residues. CDR1 and CDR2 from the germline V gene are SGHTA and FQGNSA. The CDR3 nucleotides read TGTGCCAGCAGCCGGGGCCTCGGTGGGGATACGCAGTATTTT. As protein: CASSRGLGGDTQYF.

This clonotype was seen a few times. This chain joins TRBV9 and TRBJ2-1; 8 bases agree with TRBD2. Trimming removed 0 bases from V and 7 bases from J; junction bases left unmatched: 6. CDR1 SGDLS and CDR2 YYNGEE come from the germline V gene. The CDR3 spans 15 residues. CDR3 sequence (DNA): TGTGCCAGCAGCGTAGGGGGGACTAGTCCGAATGAGCAGTTCTTC. It is translated as CASSVGGTSPNEQFF.

The chain is built from TRBV10-3 and TRBJ2-3; 11 bases match TRBD2. V shed 0 bases and J 2 bases; nucleotides not matched to a gene: 4. The CDR3 spans 17 residues. In germline, CDR1 is ENHRY, CDR2 SYGVKD. Here the CDR3 reads CAISESLAGGTTDTQYF. The CDR3 nucleotides read TGTGCCATCAGTGAGTCCCTAGCGGGGGGCACCACAGATACGCAGTATTTT.

This clonotype was counted ten times or more. V is TRBV6-2 or TRBV6-3 and J is TRBJ2-7; perhaps TRBD2 as D (6 bases). The CDR3 runs 14 residues. The ends were cut back, 5 bases at V and 3 bases at J, with 14 bases in the middle. The germline V gene encodes CDR1 MNHEY and CDR2 SVGEGT. This CDR3 reads CASSNRLEFYEQYF. The CDR3 coding sequence is TGTGCCAGCAGTAATCGACTAGAATTCTACGAGCAGTACTTC.

CDR3 DNA sequence: TGCGCCAGCAGCTTGTTTCGGCAGGGCCACACTGAAGCTTTCTTT. It codes for CASSLFRQGHTEAFF. The V and J genes are TRBV5-1 and TRBJ1-1; possibly TRBD1 for D (5 bases). Germline assignment: CDR1 SGHRS and CDR2 YFSETQ. The CDR3 totals 15 residues. V was cut by 1 base and J by 3 bases, with 13 bases left in between. The full variable domain, its missing parts supplied by reference TRBV5-1 and TRBJ1-1, is KAGVTQTPRYLIKTRGQQVTLSCSPISGHRSVSWYQQTPGQGLQFLFEYFSETQRNKGNFPGRFSGRQFSNSRSEMNVSTLELGDSALYLCASSLFRQGHTEAFFGQGTRLTVV.

V gene TRBV9 combines with J gene TRBJ2-2; 7 nucleotides agree with TRBD1. V was clipped by 0 bases and J by 3 bases; unmatched bases: 14. The CDR3 length is 19 residues. CDR1 and CDR2 from the germline V gene are SGDLS and YYNGEE. This CDR3 reads CASSVATGRGRGDTGELFF. The CDR3 DNA is TGTGCCAGCAGCGTAGCTACGGGAAGGGGGCGAGGAGACACCGGGGAGCTGTTTTTT.